Following are 12 T cell receptor beta chains from one sample sequenced in a study of tumor and adjacent non-tumor tissue in lung cancer. A modified ARM-PCR protocol with three rounds of nested PCR amplified TCRbeta. MiXCR, run by TCRdb on the multiplex PCR reads, gives a single entry per CDR3 protein. The table has approximately 76,000 distinct CDR3 sequences, around 70% seen once. The template was RNA from unsorted bulk tissue. What was sequenced was lung tumor tissue. The receptors were sampled from a woman in her 70s with non-small cell lung cancer.

Note on this clonotype: A read error is possible here, since a much larger clone lies one base away. The chain carries TRBV5-1 and TRBJ2-1; 7 bases map to TRBD1. Germline V gene data show CDR1 as SGHRS and CDR2 as YFSETQ. V lost 0 bases and J lost 3; bases outside the gene matches: 6. This CDR3 spans 16 amino acids. CDR3 protein: CASSLAWDSIYNEQFF. CDR3 nucleotide sequence: TGCGCCAGCAGCTTGGCCTGGGACAGCATCTACAATGAGCAGTTCTTC.

In the case of this clonotype: A junction end diverges from the germline sequence, so it may reflect a read error. The V and J genes are TRBV6-1 and TRBJ2-5, with D tentatively TRBD1 (6 bases). Germline CDR1 is MNHNS and CDR2 is SASEGT. CDR3 length: 13 amino acids. The CDR3 coding sequence is TGTACCAGCACGAGGACAGTTCAAGAGACCCAGTACTTC. The encoded protein is CTSTRTVQETQYF.

In regard to this clonotype: One junction end disagrees with the germline gene, perhaps due to a read error. The chain couples TRBV24-1 to TRBJ2-3; 8 bases are shared with TRBD1. Germline CDR1 KGHDR, CDR2 SFDVKD. This CDR3 contains 17 residues. This CDR3 is CATGDPAGGRWTDTQYF. CDR3 in DNA: TGTGCCACCGGTGATCCAGCAGGGGGCAGGTGGACAGATACGCAGTATTTT.

Worth noting for this clonotype: A read error may explain this, as a much larger clone is one base away. The V gene is TRBV20-1, the J gene TRBJ1-2; no clear D. The CDR3 length is 15 residues. V dropped 8 bases and J dropped 1 base, with 20 bases sitting between them. Germline V lookup: CDR1 DFQATT, CDR2 SNEGSKA (reference sequence). DNA for the CDR3: TGCAGTTCTTATACAACAGAACTAAATAACTATGGCTACACCTTC. Protein: CSSYTTELNNYGYTF.

To note about this clonotype: A read error may account for a junction end that differs from germline. The V gene is TRBV6-5, the J gene TRBJ2-6; D is perhaps TRBD1 or TRBD2 (6 bases each). From germline, CDR1 is MNHEY and CDR2 SVGAGI. The CDR3 runs 15 residues. CDR3: CASRRDMSGANVLAF. The CDR3 nucleotides are TGTGCCAGCAGGCGGGACATGTCTGGGGCCAACGTCCTGGCTTTC.

By share, this clonotype counts as medium-sized. V usage is TRBV4-1 and J usage is TRBJ1-5; the match to TRBD1 covers 7 bases. The CDR3 has 15 amino acids. Germline values: CDR1 MGHRA, CDR2 YSYEKL. The V and J ends lost 3 bases and 6 bases, in that order; junction bases with no gene match: 8. The CDR3 reads CASSQADREGQPQHF. The CDR3 DNA sequence: TGCGCCAGCAGCCAGGCAGACAGGGAAGGTCAGCCCCAGCATTTT.

Note on this clonotype: Since a much larger clone is just one base distant, this may be a read error. The rearrangement joins TRBV20-1 to TRBJ2-3, with no clear D. CDR1 and CDR2 (germline): DFQATT, SNEGSKA (reference sequence). Trimming pared 4 bases from V and 1 base from J, leaving 6 bases between. The CDR3 sequence is 12 residues long. The CDR3 is CSATGCTDTQYF. CDR3 DNA sequence: TGCAGTGCTACTGGGTGCACAGATACGCAGTATTTT.

Concerning this clonotype: Given the absence of the conserved phenylalanine or tryptophan at the CDR3 end, a read error is likely. This chain links TRBV5-1 with TRBJ1-2; D unclear. The length of the CDR3 is 14 residues. Trimming left V 2 bases short and J 4 bases short, with 12 bases between. Germline CDR1 reads SGHRS; CDR2 reads YFSETQ. The CDR3, as DNA: TGCGCCAGCAGCTTCGGCGGCAGCTTCTATGGCTACACCTTA. This gives the protein CASSFGGSFYGYTL.

About this clonotype: The junction differs from germline at one of its ends, possibly a read error. The CDR3 region is CASSLRGENEELFF. Here the CDR3 DNA reads TGTGCCAGCAGTTTAAGAGGGGAAAATGAAGAACTGTTTTTT. This chain links TRBV28 with TRBJ1-4; possible D gene TRBD1, 5 bases. In germline, CDR1 is MDHEN, CDR2 SYDVKM. This CDR3 is built from 14 residues.

The V gene is TRBV2, the J gene TRBJ2-2; 16 bases match TRBD2. V shed 6 bases, J shed 6 bases, and the junction held 1 base outside the gene matches. Germline V gene data show CDR1 as SNHLY and CDR2 as FYNNEI. The CDR3 covers 15 residues. The CDR3 DNA is TGTGCCAGCAGGGGACTAGCGGGAGGGGCCGGGGAGCTGTTTTTT. This encodes CASRGLAGGAGELFF.

V and J are TRBV29-1 and TRBJ1-1, with TRBD1 identical over 8 bases. Germline assignment: CDR1 SQVTM and CDR2 ANQGSEA. The CDR3 covers 15 residues. The CDR3 loop reads CRLRLRTGTNTEAFF. The CDR3 nucleotides are TGCCGCCTCAGGTTACGGACAGGGACGAACACTGAGGCCTTCTTT.

Concerning this clonotype: This may be a read error: a much more frequent sequence differs by one nucleotide. This sequence joins TRBV5-1 and TRBJ2-7; D is possibly TRBD2 (6 bases). CDR1 and CDR2 (germline): SGHRS, YFSETQ. This CDR3 comprises 15 residues. The CDR3 region is CDSRGEGRSSYEQYF. The CDR3 DNA is TGCGACAGCAGAGGTGAGGGGAGGAGCTCCTACGAGCAGTACTTC.